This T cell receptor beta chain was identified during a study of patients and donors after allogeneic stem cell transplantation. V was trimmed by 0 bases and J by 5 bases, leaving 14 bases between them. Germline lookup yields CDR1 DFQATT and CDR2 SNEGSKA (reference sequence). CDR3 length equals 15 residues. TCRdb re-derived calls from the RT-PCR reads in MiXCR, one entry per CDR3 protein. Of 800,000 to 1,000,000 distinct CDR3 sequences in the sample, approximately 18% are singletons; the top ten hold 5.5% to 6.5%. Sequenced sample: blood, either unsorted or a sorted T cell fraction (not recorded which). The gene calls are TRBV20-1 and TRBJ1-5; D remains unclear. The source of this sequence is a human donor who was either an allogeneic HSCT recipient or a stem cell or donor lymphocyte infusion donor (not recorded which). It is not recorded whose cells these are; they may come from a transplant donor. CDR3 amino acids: CSARDRRENYQPQHF. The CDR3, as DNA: TGCAGTGCTAGAGATAGACGGGAGAACTATCAGCCCCAGCATTTT.